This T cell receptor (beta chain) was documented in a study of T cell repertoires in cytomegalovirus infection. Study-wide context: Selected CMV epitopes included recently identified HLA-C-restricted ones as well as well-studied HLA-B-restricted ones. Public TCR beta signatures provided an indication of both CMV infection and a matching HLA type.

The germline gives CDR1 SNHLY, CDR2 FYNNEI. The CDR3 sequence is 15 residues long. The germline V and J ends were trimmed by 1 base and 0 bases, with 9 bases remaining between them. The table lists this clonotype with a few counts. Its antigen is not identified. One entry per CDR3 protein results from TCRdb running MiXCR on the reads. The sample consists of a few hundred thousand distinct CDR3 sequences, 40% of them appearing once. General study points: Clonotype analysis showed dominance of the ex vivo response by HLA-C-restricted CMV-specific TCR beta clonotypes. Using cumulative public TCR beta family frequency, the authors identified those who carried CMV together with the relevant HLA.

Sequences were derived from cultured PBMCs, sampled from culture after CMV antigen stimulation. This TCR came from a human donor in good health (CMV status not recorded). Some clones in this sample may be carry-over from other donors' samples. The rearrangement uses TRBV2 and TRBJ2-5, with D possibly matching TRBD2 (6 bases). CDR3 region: CASSEGRGYQETQYF. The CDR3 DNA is TGTGCCAGCAGTGAAGGGAGGGGTTACCAAGAGACCCAGTACTTC.